The sample holds many counts of the clone carrying this T cell receptor (beta chain). The source of the sample is a study of T cells in Graves' hyperthyroidism and ophthalmopathy. The source material, RNA transcripts, was used to amplify TCR beta CDR3 regions. TCR CDR3 underwent first-round RT-PCR with the HTBI primer set. TCRdb independently ran MiXCR on the multiplex PCR reads; one entry per CDR3 protein. The sample gives about 710,000 distinct CDR3 sequences, around 17% of which show up once; approximately 8% is in the top ten. V was clipped by 3 bases and J by 4 bases, with 7 bases between them. This CDR3 contains 12 residues. Germline lookup yields CDR1 MDHEN and CDR2 SYDVKM.

The TCR originated in a man between 18 and 35 years old with Graves' hyperthyroidism. The sample consisted of blood. The chain links TRBV28 to TRBJ2-7, with unresolved D. The CDR3 is CASSFWEYEQYF. For the CDR3, the DNA is TGTGCCAGCAGTTTCTGGGAATACGAGCAGTACTTC.